This T cell receptor beta chain is drawn from a study of T cell changes during pregnancy in multiple sclerosis. Trimming pared 4 bases from V and 12 bases from J, leaving 26 bases between. The length of the CDR3 is 16 residues. The germline gives CDR1 SGDLS, CDR2 YYNGEE. This table comes from immunoSEQ multiplex PCR, and its TCRdb copy is limited to in-frame clones, with some not included. The profile shows under 65,000 clones, around 93% of them singletons. The source is a female donor with multiple sclerosis, enrolled in a pregnancy study. V is TRBV9 and J is TRBJ2-1; D is unresolved. Sequenced material: CD8+ T cells from peripheral blood mononuclear cells, taken in the second trimester of pregnancy. Here the CDR3 reads CASSKVEEVGTVLQFF. The CDR3 DNA sequence: TGTGCCAGCAGCAAGGTGGAAGAAGTGGGTACAGTCTTGCAGTTCTTC.